This T cell receptor (beta chain) is drawn from a study of metastatic and nonmetastatic thyroid tumors. Study overall: Patients with malignant and benign thyroid disease provided blood and tumor or nodule tissue, whose repertoires were compared.

As for this clone: The antigen is unknown. An end of the junction differs from the germline gene, which may be a read error.

TCRdb reanalyzed the PCR reads via MiXCR. The sample yields approximately 38,000 clones, approximately 16% seen once. Every patient underwent thyroid surgery untreated. Regarding the study as a whole: In blood and tumor, TCR beta diversity was reportedly significantly higher in malignant thyroid tumors than in benign nodules.

This CDR3 comprises 11 residues. Germline lookup yields CDR1 SGHRS and CDR2 YFSETQ. The clonotype comes from a female donor with papillary thyroid cancer or a benign thyroid nodule (not recorded which). Some clones in this sample may be carry-over from other donors' samples. Sequencing was carried out using blood. The chain combines TRBV5-1 with TRBJ2-3; D gene unclear. The CDR3 DNA sequence: TGCGCCAGCAGCATGGAAAGTACGGAGTATTTT. As protein: CASSMESTEYF.